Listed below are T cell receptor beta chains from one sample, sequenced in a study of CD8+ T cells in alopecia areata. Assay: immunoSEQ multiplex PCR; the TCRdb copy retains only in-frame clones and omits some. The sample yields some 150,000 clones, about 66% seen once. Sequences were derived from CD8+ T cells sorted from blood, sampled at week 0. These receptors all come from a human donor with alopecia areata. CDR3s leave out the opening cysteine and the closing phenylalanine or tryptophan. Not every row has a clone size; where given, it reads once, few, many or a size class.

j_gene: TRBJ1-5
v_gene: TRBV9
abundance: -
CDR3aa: ASSVDGSNQPQH

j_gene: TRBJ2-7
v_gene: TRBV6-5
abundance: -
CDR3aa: ASSYGTGAYEQY

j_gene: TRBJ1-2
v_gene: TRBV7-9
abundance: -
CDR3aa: ASSPPTGDLGGYT

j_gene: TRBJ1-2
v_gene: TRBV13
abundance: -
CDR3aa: ASSLGRGQVGYT

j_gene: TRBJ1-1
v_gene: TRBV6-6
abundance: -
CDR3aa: ASTPQGKGTEAF

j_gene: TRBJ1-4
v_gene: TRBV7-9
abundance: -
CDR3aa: ASSKYPTARFWEKLF

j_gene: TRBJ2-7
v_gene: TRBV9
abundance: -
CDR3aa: ASSPFNTHYEQY

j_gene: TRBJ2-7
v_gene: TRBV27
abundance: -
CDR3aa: ASSFGGNSYEQY

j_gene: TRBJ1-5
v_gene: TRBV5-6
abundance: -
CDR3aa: ASSLGGYSNQPQH

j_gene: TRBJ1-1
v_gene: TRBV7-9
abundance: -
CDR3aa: ASSFWQTEAF

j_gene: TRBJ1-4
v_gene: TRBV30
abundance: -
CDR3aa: ACGTEEKLF

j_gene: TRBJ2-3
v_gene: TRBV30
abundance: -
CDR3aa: AWSVGLGLGTDTQY

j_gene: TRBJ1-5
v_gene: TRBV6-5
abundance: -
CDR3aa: ASSYKGMGNQPQH

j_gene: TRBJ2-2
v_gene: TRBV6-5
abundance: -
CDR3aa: ASSVKNTGELF

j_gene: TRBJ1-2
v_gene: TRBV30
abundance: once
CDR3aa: AWRQGLDGYT

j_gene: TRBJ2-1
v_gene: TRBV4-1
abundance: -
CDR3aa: ASSPQGDQLAGLHEQF

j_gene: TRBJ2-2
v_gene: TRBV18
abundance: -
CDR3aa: ASSPPGELF

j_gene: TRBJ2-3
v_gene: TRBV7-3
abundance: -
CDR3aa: ASSFQGSSTDTQY

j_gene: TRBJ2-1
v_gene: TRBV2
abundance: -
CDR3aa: ASGRGYNEQF

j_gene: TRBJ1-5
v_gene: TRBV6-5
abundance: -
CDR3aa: ASRPQGAAPQH

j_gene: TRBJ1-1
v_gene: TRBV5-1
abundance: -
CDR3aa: ASRTENTEAF

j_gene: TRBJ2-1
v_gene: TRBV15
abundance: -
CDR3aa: ATSRATGNNEQF

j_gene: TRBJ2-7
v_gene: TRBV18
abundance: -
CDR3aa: ASSPVRTSPYEQY